The clone carrying this T cell receptor (beta chain) has just one count. The data derive from a study of blood T cell repertoires in COVID-19. Produced via immunoSEQ multiplex PCR; TCRdb's table is partial and in-frame only. The sample lists about 260,000 clones, just under 85% occurring once. The clonotype originates from a woman older than 75 with acute or convalescent COVID-19. Sequencing used peripheral blood.

The DNA for the CDR3 is TGTGCCATCAGTGAGACCGGGAGCGGCACCGGGGAGCTGTTTTTT. This gives the protein CAISETGSGTGELFF. The chain couples TRBV10-3 to TRBJ2-2, with D possibly TRBD2 on 6 matching bases. Trimming shortened V by 2 bases and J by 4 bases, and 11 bases separated the two germline ends. Germline V gives CDR1 ENHRY, CDR2 SYGVKD. The CDR3 contains 15 residues.